The clone carrying this T cell receptor beta chain was counted a single time. CDR1 is MNHNS, CDR2 SASEGT, per germline. CDR3 length equals 17 residues. Unmatched junction bases numbered 4, after V lost 0 bases and J lost 0 bases. The data originate from a study of T cell changes during pregnancy in multiple sclerosis. Repertoires were generated with immunoSEQ multiplex PCR, while TCRdb's copy carries only in-frame clones and drops some. The sample holds 40,000 to 50,000 clones, 80% to 95% seen once. The TCR sequence derives from a female donor with multiple sclerosis, enrolled in a pregnancy study. The sequencing here drew on CD4+ T cells from peripheral blood mononuclear cells, taken in the third trimester of pregnancy. The gene calls are TRBV6-1 and TRBJ2-2; TRBD2 agrees at 7 bases. CDR3: CASSEALLAANTGELFF. DNA of the CDR3: TGTGCCAGCAGTGAAGCGCTCCTAGCGGCGAACACCGGGGAGCTGTTTTTT.